This entry features one TCR beta chain sequence. Its specificity is unknown. This sample is part of a study of cytomegalovirus exposure and HLA in healthy donors. Study results and limitations: Cytomegalovirus association was listed for approximately 160 TCR beta chains. Prior analysis indicated that the majority of TCR beta V segments exhibited productivity approximately 90% or approximately 30% of the time.

CDR1 and CDR2 (germline): MNHEY, SMNVEV (reference sequence). The CDR3 length is 15 residues. The germline V and J ends were trimmed by 4 bases and 2 bases, with 14 bases remaining between them. The PCR contained 60 Vbeta and 13 Jbeta primers. Profiled with immunoSEQ multiplex PCR; TCRdb holds only in-frame clones, not every one. The sample holds some 130,000 clones, roughly three quarters seen once. This TCR was sampled from a woman aged 40 to 50 in good health and CMV-seronegative. This chain connects TRBV27 to TRBJ2-5, with D unresolved. The sample comprised PBMCs. CDR3 region: CASSSSTGGQETQYF. The CDR3 DNA is TGTGCCAGCAGTTCATCGACTGGCGGACAAGAGACCCAGTACTTC.